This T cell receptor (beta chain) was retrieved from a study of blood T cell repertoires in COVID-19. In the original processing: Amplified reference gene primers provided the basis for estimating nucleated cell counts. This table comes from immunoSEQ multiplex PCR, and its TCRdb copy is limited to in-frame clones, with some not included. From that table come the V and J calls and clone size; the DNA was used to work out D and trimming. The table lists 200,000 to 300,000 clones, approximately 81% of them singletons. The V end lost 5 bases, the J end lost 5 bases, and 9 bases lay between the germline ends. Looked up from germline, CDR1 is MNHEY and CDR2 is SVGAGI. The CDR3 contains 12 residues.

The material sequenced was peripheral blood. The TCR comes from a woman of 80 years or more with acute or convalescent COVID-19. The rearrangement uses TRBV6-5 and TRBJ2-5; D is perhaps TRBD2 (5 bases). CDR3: CASSPRGETQYF. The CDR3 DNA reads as TGTGCCAGCAGTCCCCGCGGGGAGACCCAGTACTTC.